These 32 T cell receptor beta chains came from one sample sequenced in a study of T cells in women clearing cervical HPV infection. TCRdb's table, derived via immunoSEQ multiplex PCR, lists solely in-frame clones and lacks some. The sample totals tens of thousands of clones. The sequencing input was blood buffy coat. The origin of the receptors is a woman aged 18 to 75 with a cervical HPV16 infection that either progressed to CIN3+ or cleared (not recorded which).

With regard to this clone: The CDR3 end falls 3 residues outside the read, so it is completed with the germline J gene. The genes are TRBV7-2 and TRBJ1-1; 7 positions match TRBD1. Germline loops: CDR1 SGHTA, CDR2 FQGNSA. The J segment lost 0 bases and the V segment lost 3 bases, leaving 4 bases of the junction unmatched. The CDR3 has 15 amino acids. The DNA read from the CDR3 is TGTGCCAGCAGCTTGGAGGGGGCTGTGAACACTGAA. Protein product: CASSLEGAVNTE. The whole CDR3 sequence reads CASSLEGAVNTEAFF.

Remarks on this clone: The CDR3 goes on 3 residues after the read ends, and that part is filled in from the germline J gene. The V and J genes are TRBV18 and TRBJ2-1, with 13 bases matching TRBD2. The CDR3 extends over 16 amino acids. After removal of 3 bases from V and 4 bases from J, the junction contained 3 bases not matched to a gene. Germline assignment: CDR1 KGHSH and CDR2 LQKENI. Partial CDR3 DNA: TGTGCCAGCTCACCCCGGACTAGCGGGAGTTACAATGAG. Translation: CASSPRTSGSYNE. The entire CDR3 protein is CASSPRTSGSYNEQFF.

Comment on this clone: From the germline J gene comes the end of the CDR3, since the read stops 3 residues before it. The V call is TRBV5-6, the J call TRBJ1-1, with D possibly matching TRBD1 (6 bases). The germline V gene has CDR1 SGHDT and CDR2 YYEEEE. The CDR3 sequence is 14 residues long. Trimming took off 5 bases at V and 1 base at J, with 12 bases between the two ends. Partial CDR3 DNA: TGTGCCAGCAGTCTCAGGGGTAGGAACACTGAA. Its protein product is CASSLRGRNTE. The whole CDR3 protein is CASSLRGRNTEAFF.

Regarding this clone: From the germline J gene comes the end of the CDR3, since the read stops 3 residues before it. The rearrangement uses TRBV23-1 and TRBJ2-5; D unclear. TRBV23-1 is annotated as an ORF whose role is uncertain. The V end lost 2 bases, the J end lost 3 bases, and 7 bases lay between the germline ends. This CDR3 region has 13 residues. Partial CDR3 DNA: TGCGCCAGCAGTCAACAATCAAAAGAGACC. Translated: CASSQQSKET. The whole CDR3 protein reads CASSQQSKETQYF.

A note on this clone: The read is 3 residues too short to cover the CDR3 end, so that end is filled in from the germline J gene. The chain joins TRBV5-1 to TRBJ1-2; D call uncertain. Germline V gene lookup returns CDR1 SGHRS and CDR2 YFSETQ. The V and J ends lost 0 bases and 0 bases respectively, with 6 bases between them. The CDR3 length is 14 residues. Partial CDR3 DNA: TGCGCCAGCAGCTTGGAGGCAGCTAACTATGGC. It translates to CASSLEAANYG. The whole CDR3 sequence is CASSLEAANYGYTF.

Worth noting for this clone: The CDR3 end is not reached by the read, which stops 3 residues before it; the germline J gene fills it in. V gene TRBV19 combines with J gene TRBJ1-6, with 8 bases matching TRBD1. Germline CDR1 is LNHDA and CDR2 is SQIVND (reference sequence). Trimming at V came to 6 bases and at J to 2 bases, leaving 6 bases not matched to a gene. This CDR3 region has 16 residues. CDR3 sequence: CASRPGQATYNSPLHF. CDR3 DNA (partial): TGTGCCAGTAGGCCGGGACAGGCGACCTATAATTCACCC.

The CDR3 bases that were read are TGTGCCTGGACTCATAGGTGGGCAGGGCGAGAGAACAATCAGCCC. Translating gives CAWTHRWAGRENNQP. The entire CDR3 protein is CAWTHRWAGRENNQPQHF. The gene calls are TRBV30 and TRBJ1-5; D might be TRBD1 (5 bases). The missing CDR3 end, 3 residues past where the read stops, is filled in from the germline J gene. This CDR3 is built from 18 residues. Per the germline V gene, CDR1 is GTSNPN and CDR2 is SVGIG (reference sequence). Trimming pared 4 bases from V and 3 bases from J, leaving 25 bases between.

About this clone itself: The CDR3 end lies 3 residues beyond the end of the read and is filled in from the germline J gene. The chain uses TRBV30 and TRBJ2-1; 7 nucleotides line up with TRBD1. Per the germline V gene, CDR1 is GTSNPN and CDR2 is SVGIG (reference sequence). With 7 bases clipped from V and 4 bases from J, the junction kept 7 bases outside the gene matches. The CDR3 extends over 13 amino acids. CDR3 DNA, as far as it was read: TGTGCCTCGAAAAGGGACAGTTACAATGAG. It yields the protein CASKRDSYNE. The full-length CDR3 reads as CASKRDSYNEQFF.

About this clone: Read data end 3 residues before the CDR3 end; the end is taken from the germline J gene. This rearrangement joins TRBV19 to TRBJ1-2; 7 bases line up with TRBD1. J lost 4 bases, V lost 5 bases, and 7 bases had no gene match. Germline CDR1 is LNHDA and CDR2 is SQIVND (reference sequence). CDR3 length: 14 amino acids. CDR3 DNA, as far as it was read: TGTGCCAGTAGTTCCCGGGACAGCCTCTATGGC. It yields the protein CASSSRDSLYG. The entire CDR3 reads CASSSRDSLYGYTF.

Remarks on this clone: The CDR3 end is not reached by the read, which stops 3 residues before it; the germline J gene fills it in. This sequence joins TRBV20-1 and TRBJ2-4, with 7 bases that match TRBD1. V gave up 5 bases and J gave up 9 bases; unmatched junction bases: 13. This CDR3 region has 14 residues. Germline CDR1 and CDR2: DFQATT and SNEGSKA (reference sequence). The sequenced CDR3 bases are TGCAGTGCTCCCCAACCTACAGGGGATCCCATT. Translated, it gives CSAPQPTGDPI. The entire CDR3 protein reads CSAPQPTGDPIQYF.

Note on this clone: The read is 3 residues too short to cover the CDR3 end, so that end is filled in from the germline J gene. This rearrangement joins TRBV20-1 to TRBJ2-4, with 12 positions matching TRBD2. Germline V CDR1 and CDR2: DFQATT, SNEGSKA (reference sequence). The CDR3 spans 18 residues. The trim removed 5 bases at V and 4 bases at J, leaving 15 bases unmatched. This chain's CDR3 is CSARVPTSGGLWKNIQYF. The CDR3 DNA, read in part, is TGCAGTGCTCGTGTTCCGACTAGCGGGGGACTGTGGAAAAACATT.

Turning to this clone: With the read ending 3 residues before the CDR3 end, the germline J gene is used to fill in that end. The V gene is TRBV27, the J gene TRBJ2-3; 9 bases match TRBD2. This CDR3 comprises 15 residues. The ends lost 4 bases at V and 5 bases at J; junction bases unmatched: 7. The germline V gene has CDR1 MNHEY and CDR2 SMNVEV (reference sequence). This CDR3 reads CASSSRLAAVDTQYF. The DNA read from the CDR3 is TGTGCCAGCAGTTCGCGACTAGCGGCCGTAGATACG.

The covered CDR3 bases are TGTGCCAGCAGTTTCGCCGCCCAACAGGGGAGAAGTGGC. The encoded protein is CASSFAAQQGRSG. The CDR3, in full, reads CASSFAAQQGRSGYTF. The chain is built from TRBV12-3 or TRBV12-4 and TRBJ1-2, with 7 nucleotides matching TRBD1. Read sequence stops 3 residues before the CDR3 end, and the germline J gene provides the missing end. This CDR3 is 16 amino acids long. After removal of 3 bases from V and 7 bases from J, the junction contained 14 bases not matched to a gene.

This CDR3 is CASSLQGVQDTEAFF. The CDR3 DNA, read in part, is TGTGCCAGCAGCTTACAGGGGGTACAGGACACTGAA. J is TRBJ1-1 and V is TRBV5-5, with 8 bases lining up with TRBD1. The read ends 3 residues shy of where the CDR3 ends; the end is completed using the germline J gene. CDR1 and CDR2 from the germline V gene are SGHKS and YYEKEE (reference sequence). The CDR3 is 15 residues long. Unmatched junction bases numbered 6, after V lost 2 bases and J lost 3 bases.

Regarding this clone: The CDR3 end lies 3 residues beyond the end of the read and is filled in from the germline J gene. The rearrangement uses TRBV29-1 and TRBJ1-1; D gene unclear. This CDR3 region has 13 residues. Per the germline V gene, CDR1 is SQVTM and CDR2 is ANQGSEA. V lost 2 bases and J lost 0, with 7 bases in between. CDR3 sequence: CSVEQQLNTEAFF. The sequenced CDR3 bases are TGCAGCGTTGAACAACAGCTGAACACTGAA.

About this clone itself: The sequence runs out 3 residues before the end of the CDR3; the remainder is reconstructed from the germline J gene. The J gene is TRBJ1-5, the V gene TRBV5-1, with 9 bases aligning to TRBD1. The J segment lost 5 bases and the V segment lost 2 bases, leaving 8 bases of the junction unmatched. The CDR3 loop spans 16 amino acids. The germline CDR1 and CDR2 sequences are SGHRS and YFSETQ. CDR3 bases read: TGCGCCAGCAGCTTAGGCACAGGGGGCGCGTATCAGCCC. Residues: CASSLGTGGAYQP. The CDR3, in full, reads CASSLGTGGAYQPQHF.

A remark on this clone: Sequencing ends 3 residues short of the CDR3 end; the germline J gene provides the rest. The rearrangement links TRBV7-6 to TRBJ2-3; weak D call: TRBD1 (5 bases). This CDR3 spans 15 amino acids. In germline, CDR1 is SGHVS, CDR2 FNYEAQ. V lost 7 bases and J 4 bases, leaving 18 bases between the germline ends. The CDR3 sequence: CASTKYRLSADTQYF. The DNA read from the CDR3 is TGTGCCAGCACCAAATACAGGTTAAGTGCAGATACG.

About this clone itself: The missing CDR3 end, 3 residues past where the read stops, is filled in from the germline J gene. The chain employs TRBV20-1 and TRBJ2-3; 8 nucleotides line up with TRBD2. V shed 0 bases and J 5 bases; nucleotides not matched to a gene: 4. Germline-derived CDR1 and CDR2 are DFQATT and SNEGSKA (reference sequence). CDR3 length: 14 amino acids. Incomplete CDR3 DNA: TGCAGTGCTAGAGATCTAACTAGCGGAGATACG. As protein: CSARDLTSGDT. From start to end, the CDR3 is CSARDLTSGDTQYF.

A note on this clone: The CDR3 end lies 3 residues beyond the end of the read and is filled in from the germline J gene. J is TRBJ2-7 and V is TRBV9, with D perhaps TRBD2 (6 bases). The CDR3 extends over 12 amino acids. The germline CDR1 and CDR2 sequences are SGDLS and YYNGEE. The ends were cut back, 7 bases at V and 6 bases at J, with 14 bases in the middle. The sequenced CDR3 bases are TGTGCCAGCGGGACTGACATGGGCGAG. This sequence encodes CASGTDMGE. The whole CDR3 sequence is CASGTDMGEQYF.

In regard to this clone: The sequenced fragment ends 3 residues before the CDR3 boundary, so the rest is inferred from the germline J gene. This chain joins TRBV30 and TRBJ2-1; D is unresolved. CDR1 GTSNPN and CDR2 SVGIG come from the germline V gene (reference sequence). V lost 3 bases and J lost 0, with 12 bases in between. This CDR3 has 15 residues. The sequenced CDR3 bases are TGTGCCTGGAGCCCCCCAGAGTTCTCCTACAATGAG. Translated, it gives CAWSPPEFSYNE. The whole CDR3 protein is CAWSPPEFSYNEQFF.

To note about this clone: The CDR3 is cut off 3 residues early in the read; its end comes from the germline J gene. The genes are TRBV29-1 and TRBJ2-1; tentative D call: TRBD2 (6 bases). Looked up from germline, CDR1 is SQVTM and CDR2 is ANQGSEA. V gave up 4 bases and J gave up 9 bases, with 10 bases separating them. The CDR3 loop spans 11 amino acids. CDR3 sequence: CSVVGGGEQFF. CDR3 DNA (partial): TGCAGCGTTGTGGGGGGTGGTGAG.

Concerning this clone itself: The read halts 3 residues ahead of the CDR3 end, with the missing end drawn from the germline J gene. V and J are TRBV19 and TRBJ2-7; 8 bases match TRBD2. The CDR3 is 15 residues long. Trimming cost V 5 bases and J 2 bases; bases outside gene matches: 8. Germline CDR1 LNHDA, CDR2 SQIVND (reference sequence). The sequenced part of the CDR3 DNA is TGTGCCAGTAGTGACCGGGGGGGGACGACCTACGAG. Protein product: CASSDRGGTTYE. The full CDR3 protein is CASSDRGGTTYEQYF.

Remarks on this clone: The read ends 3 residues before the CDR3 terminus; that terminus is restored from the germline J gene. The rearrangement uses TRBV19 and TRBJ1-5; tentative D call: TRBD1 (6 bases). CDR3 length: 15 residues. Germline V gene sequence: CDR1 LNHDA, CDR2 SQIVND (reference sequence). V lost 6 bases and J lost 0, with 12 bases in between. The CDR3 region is CASREQGSSNQPQHF. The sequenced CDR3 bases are TGTGCCAGTAGGGAACAGGGCTCTAGCAATCAGCCC.

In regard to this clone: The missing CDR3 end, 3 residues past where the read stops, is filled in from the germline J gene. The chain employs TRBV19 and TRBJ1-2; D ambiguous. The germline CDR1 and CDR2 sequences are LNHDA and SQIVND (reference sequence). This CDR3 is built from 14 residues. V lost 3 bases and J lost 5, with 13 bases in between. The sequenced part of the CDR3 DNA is TGTGCCAGTAGTATGAGGGCACAGTCGTATGGC. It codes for CASSMRAQSYG. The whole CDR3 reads CASSMRAQSYGYTF.

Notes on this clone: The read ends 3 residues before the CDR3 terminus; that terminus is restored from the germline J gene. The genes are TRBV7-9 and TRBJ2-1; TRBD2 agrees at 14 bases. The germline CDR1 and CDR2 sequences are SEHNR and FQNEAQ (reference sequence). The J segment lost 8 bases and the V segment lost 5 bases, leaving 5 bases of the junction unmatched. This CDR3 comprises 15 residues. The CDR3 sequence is CASSPTSGGVHEQFF. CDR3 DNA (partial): TGTGCCAGCAGCCCGACTAGCGGGGGGGTTCATGAG.

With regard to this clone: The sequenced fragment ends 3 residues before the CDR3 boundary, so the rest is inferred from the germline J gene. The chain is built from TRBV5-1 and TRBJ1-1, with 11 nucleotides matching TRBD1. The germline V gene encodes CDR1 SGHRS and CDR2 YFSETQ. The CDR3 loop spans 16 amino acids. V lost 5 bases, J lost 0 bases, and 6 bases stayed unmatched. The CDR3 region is CASRGQGAYMNTEAFF. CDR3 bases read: TGCGCCAGCAGAGGACAGGGGGCCTACATGAACACTGAA.

The sequenced part of the CDR3 DNA is TGCAGTGCTAGAGATCTGGACAGGGGGGACAGTCAGCCC. It encodes CSARDLDRGDSQP. The complete CDR3 reads CSARDLDRGDSQPQHF. V gene TRBV20-1 combines with J gene TRBJ1-5, with 10 bases fitting TRBD1. Read coverage stops 3 residues before the CDR3 terminus; the germline J gene supplies the remainder. Germline lookup yields CDR1 DFQATT and CDR2 SNEGSKA (reference sequence). After removal of 0 bases from V and 6 bases from J, the junction contained 8 bases not matched to a gene. The CDR3 runs 16 residues.

CDR3 region: CASSFNSGGAGDTQYF. The sequenced part of the CDR3 DNA is TGTGCCAGCAGCTTCAATAGCGGGGGGGCAGGGGATACG. The rearrangement uses TRBV7-3 and TRBJ2-3; 11 bases line up with TRBD2. Read data end 3 residues before the CDR3 end; the end is taken from the germline J gene. Germline CDR1 is SGHTA and CDR2 is FQGTGA. The CDR3 is 16 residues long. Trimming cost V 3 bases and J 6 bases; bases outside gene matches: 8.

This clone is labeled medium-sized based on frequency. CDR3 loop: CASSISNTGADTQYF. The sequenced CDR3 bases are TGTGCCAGTAGTATCTCTAACACGGGTGCAGATACG. The V and J genes are TRBV19 and TRBJ2-3; D unresolved. The read is 3 residues too short to cover the CDR3 end, so that end is filled in from the germline J gene. This CDR3 spans 15 amino acids. CDR1 and CDR2 from the germline V gene are LNHDA and SQIVND (reference sequence). V lost 3 bases and J 4 bases, leaving 14 bases between the germline ends.

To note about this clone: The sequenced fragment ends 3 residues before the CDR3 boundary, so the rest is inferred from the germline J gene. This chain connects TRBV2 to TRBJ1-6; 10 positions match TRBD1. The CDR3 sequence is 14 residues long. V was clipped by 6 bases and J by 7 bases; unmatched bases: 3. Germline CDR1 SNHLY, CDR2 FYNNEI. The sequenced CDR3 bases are TGTGCCAGCAGCTTGGACAGGGGGAATTCACCC. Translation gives CASSLDRGNSP. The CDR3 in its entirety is CASSLDRGNSPLHF. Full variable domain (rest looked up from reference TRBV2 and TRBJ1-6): EPEVTQTPSHQVTQMGQEVILRCVPISNHLYFYWYRQILGQKVEFLVSFYNNEISEKSEIFDDQFSVERPDGSNFTLKIRSTKLEDSAMYFCASSLDRGNSPLHFGNGTRLTVT.

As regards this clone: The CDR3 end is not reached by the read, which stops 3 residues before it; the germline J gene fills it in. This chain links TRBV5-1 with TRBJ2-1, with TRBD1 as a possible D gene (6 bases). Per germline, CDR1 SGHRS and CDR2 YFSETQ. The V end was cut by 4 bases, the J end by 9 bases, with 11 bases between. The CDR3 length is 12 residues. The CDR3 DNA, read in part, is TGCGCCAGCAGCACGGACAGAATTGAG. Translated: CASSTDRIE. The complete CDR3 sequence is CASSTDRIEQFF. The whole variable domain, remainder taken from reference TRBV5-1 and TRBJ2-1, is KAGVTQTPRYLIKTRGQQVTLSCSPISGHRSVSWYQQTPGQGLQFLFEYFSETQRNKGNFPGRFSGRQFSNSRSEMNVSTLELGDSALYLCASSTDRIEQFFGPGTRLTVL.

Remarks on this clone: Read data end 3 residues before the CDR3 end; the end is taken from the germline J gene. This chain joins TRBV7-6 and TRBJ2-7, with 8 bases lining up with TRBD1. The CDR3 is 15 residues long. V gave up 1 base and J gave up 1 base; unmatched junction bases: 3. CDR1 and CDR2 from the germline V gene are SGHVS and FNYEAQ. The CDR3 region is CASSLDRGFSYEQYF. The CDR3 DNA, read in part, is TGTGCCAGCAGCTTAGACAGGGGGTTTTCCTACGAG.